Presented here are 16 T cell receptor beta chains from one specimen sequenced in a study of control samples from healthy donors and cancer patients. TCRdb's copy holds only in-frame clones and misses some; the assay was immunoSEQ multiplex PCR. Of tens of thousands of clones in the sample, almost 85% were seen once. Sequenced input: blood. These receptors were collected from a woman aged 55-69 years in good health.

The genes are TRBV11-3 and TRBJ2-3, with D possibly TRBD1 on 6 matching bases. In germline, CDR1 is SGHNT, CDR2 YENEEA. V dropped 0 bases and J dropped 5 bases, with 15 bases sitting between them. CDR3 length: 16 residues. CDR3 residues: CASSLDSQGFRDTQYF. CDR3 in DNA: TGTGCCAGCAGCTTAGATTCCCAGGGGTTCAGAGATACGCAGTATTTT.

This clone was detected once. V usage is TRBV15 and J usage is TRBJ1-1, with 7 bases lining up with TRBD1. The CDR3 spans 15 residues. Germline CDR1 is LNHNV and CDR2 is YYDKDF (reference sequence). V lost 1 base, J lost 5 bases, and 7 bases stayed unmatched. The CDR3 reads CATSRGGPGGTEAFF. In DNA, the CDR3 is TGTGCCACCAGCAGAGGTGGGCCAGGGGGAACTGAAGCTTTCTTT.

The chain has TRBV28 and TRBJ2-7, with D unresolved. The germline V gene has CDR1 MDHEN and CDR2 SYDVKM. V lost 5 bases and J lost 3, with 14 bases in between. The CDR3 consists of 14 residues. In nucleotides, the CDR3 is TGTGCCAGCAGTGAGAGTACCCCCGACTACGAGCAGTACTTC. Its protein product is CASSESTPDYEQYF.

The chain has TRBV19 and TRBJ2-2; the match to TRBD1 covers 8 bases. V was pared by 5 bases and J by 5 bases, with 4 bases of the junction left unmatched. Germline loops: CDR1 LNHDA, CDR2 SQIVND (reference sequence). The CDR3 is made up of 14 amino acids. The CDR3: CASSPDRGTGELFF. The CDR3 nucleotides are TGTGCCAGTAGTCCCGACAGGGGAACCGGGGAGCTGTTTTTT.

The genes are TRBV4-1 and TRBJ2-3, with D maybe TRBD1 (5 bases). The CDR3 spans 14 residues. CDR1 MGHRA and CDR2 YSYEKL come from the germline V gene. The V end lost 4 bases, the J end lost 2 bases, and 10 bases lay between the germline ends. The CDR3 DNA follows: TGCGCCAGCAGCCGACAGCTTGACACAGATACGCAGTATTTT. Its translation: CASSRQLDTDTQYF.

The V and J genes are TRBV27 and TRBJ2-1; 9 bases fit TRBD2. CDR1 and CDR2 from the germline V gene are MNHEY and SMNVEV (reference sequence). V gave up 4 bases and J gave up 6 bases; unmatched junction bases: 13. The CDR3 spans 17 residues. DNA for the CDR3: TGTGCCAGCAGTTCCACCGCGACTAGCGGACCGTCCAATGAGCAGTTCTTC. As protein: CASSSTATSGPSNEQFF.

The chain combines TRBV27 with TRBJ1-2; possible D gene TRBD1, 5 bases. The V gene's germline CDR1 is MNHEY and CDR2 SMNVEV (reference sequence). The V gene lost 5 bases and the J gene lost 0 bases, with 13 bases spanning the gap. The CDR3 is 15 residues long. This CDR3 is CASSITGLTNYGYTF. CDR3 DNA sequence: TGTGCCAGCAGTATCACAGGTCTCACTAACTATGGCTACACCTTC.

This clone was seen just once. The chain carries TRBV5-4 and TRBJ1-6; D is undetermined. Germline values: CDR1 SGHNT, CDR2 YYREEE (reference sequence). There are 12 residues in the CDR3. The V end was cut by 0 bases, the J end by 10 bases, with 5 bases between. CDR3 DNA sequence: TGTGCCAGCAGCTTGGGAGACTCACCCCTCCACTTT. Protein sequence: CASSLGDSPLHF.

V is TRBV5-1 and J is TRBJ1-2; tentative D call: TRBD1 (5 bases). CDR1 is SGHRS, CDR2 YFSETQ, per germline. V was clipped by 0 bases and J by 5 bases, with 8 bases between them. The CDR3 loop spans 13 amino acids. The CDR3 region has the DNA TGCGCCAGCAGCTTGGGGGGCGGATATGGCTACACCTTC. It yields the protein CASSLGGGYGYTF.

This clone was observed a few times. CDR3 sequence (DNA): TGCGCCAGCAGCCAAGTTTTGGCAGGGAAGAGGGACACTGAAGCTTTCTTT. Encoded protein: CASSQVLAGKRDTEAFF. The rearrangement joins TRBV4-3 to TRBJ1-1, with a possible D match to TRBD1 (5 bases). The germline V and J ends were trimmed by 1 base and 3 bases, with 18 bases remaining between them. This CDR3 spans 17 amino acids. Germline V gene data show CDR1 as LGHNA and CDR2 as YSLEER.

V usage is TRBV6-5 and J usage is TRBJ2-3, with D unresolved. Trimming pared 7 bases from V and 2 bases from J, leaving 7 bases between. The CDR3 runs to 12 residues. Looked up from germline, CDR1 is MNHEY and CDR2 is SVGAGI. CDR3 protein: CASTSFTDTQYF. The CDR3 DNA reads as TGTGCCAGCACCTCTTTCACAGATACGCAGTATTTT.

The chain links TRBV6-5 to TRBJ2-5; D remains unclear. Trimming pared 0 bases from V and 3 bases from J, leaving 5 bases between. This CDR3 contains 13 residues. Germline loops: CDR1 MNHEY, CDR2 SVGAGI. The CDR3 DNA follows: TGTGCCAGCAGTTACTCGGCGGAAGAGACCCAGTACTTC. As protein: CASSYSAEETQYF.

This clone was observed a single time. The rearrangement uses TRBV18 and TRBJ2-5, with 7 nucleotides matching TRBD1. The trim removed 3 bases at V and 2 bases at J, leaving 6 bases unmatched. Germline V gives CDR1 KGHSH, CDR2 LQKENI. The CDR3 is made up of 15 amino acids. The CDR3 region is CASSPLTGQQETQYF. For the CDR3, the DNA is TGTGCCAGCTCACCGTTAACGGGACAGCAAGAGACCCAGTACTTC.

J is TRBJ2-4 and V is TRBV18; 8 bases line up with TRBD2. Trimming at V came to 3 bases and at J to 7 bases, leaving 5 bases not matched to a gene. The CDR3 runs 14 residues. Germline assignment: CDR1 KGHSH and CDR2 LQKENI. The CDR3 spells CASSPLSGMNIQYF. Written as DNA, the CDR3 is TGTGCCAGCTCACCGCTTAGCGGGATGAACATTCAGTACTTC.

V and J are TRBV3-1 (or the pseudogene TRBV3-2) and TRBJ1-3, with D possibly TRBD1 on 6 matching bases. V was cut by 0 bases and J by 0 bases, with 6 bases left in between. The CDR3 extends over 15 amino acids. Germline CDR1 LGHDT, CDR2 YNNKEL (reference sequence). CDR3 residues: CASSQEGASGNTIYF. CDR3 DNA: TGTGCCAGCAGCCAAGAGGGGGCCTCTGGAAACACCATATATTTT.

V is TRBV7-2 and J is TRBJ1-1, with D unresolved. Germline CDR1 and CDR2: SGHTA and FQGNSA. This CDR3 spans 13 amino acids. V shed 3 bases and J shed 0 bases, with 5 bases lying between them. The CDR3, as DNA: TGTGCCAGCAGCTTTGGGATGAACACTGAAGCTTTCTTT. Translating it yields CASSFGMNTEAFF.